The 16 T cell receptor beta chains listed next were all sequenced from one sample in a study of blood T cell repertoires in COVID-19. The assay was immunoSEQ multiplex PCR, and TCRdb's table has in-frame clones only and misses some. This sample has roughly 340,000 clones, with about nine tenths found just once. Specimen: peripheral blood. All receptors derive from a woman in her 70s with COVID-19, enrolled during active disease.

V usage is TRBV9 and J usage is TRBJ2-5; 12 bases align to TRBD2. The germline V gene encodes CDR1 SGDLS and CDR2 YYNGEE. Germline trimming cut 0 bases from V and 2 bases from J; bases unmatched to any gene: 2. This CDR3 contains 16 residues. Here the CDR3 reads CASSVATSGGQETQYF. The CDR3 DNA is TGTGCCAGCAGCGTAGCGACTAGCGGGGGACAAGAGACCCAGTACTTC.

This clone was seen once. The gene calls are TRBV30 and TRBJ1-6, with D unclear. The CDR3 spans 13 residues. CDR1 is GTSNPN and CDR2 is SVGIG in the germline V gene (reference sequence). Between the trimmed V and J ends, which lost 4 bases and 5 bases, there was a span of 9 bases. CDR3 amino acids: CAWIKSDNSPLHF. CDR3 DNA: TGTGCCTGGATAAAAAGCGATAATTCACCCCTCCACTTT.

CDR3 DNA sequence: TGTGCCAGCTCACGATCCGAGGTGGTCTATAATTCACCCCTCCACTTT. This codes for CASSRSEVVYNSPLHF. V and J are TRBV18 and TRBJ1-6; no firm D call. The CDR3 has 16 amino acids. Germline CDR1 KGHSH, CDR2 LQKENI. The ends were cut back, 4 bases at V and 3 bases at J, with 13 bases in the middle.

The CDR3 nucleotides read TGTGCCAGCAGCTGGGGGACAGGGGACTACGAGCAGTACTTC. It codes for CASSWGTGDYEQYF. V gene TRBV7-2 combines with J gene TRBJ2-7; 10 bases fit TRBD1. Germline CDR1 is SGHTA and CDR2 is FQGNSA. V dropped 4 bases and J dropped 3; count of bases not matched to a gene: 3. This CDR3 is 14 amino acids long.

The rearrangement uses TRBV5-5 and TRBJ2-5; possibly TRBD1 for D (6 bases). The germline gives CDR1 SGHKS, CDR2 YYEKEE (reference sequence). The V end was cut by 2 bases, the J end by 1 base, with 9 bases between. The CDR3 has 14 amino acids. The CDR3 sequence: CASSFGQIQETQYF. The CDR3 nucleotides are TGTGCCAGCAGCTTTGGACAGATCCAAGAGACCCAGTACTTC.

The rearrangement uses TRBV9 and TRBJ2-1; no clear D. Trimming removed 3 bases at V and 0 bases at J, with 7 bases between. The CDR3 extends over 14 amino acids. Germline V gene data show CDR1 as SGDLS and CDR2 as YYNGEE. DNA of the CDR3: TGTGCCAGCAGCGGGGCCAGCTCCTACAATGAGCAGTTCTTC. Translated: CASSGASSYNEQFF. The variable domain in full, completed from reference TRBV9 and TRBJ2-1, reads DSGVTQTPKHLITATGQRVTLRCSPRSGDLSVYWYQQSLDQGLQFLIQYYNGEERAKGNILERFSAQQFPDLHSELNLSSLELGDSALYFCASSGASSYNEQFFGPGTRLTVL.

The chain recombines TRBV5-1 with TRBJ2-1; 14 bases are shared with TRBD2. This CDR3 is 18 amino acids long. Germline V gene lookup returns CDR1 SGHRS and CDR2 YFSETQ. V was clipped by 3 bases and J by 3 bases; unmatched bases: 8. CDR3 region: CASSSKTSGGAGYNEQFF. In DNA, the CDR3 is TGCGCCAGCAGCTCAAAGACTAGCGGGGGGGCCGGCTACAATGAGCAGTTCTTC.

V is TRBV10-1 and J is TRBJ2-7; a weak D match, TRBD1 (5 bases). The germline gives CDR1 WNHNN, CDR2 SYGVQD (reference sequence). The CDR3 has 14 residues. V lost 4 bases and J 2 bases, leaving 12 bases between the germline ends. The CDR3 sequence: CASSGAGKAYEQYF. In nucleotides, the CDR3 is TGCGCCAGCAGTGGGGCAGGGAAGGCCTACGAGCAGTACTTC.

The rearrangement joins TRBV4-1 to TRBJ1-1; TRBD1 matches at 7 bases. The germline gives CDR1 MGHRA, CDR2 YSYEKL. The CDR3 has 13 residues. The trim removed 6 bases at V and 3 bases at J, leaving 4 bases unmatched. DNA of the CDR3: TGCGCCAGCAGACAAACAGGGGACACTGAAGCTTTCTTT. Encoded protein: CASRQTGDTEAFF.

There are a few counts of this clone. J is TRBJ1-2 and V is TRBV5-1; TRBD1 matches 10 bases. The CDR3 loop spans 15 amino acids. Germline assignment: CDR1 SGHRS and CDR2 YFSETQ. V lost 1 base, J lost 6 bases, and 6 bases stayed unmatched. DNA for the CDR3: TGCGCCAGCAGCTTGTCGACGGGACAGGGGAATGGCTACACCTTC. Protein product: CASSLSTGQGNGYTF.

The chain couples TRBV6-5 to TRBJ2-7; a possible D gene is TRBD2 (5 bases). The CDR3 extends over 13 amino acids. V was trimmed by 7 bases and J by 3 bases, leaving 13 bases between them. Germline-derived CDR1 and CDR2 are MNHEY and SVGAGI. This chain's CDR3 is CASKEVNNYEQYF. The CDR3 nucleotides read TGTGCCAGCAAGGAGGTCAACAACTACGAGCAGTACTTC.

CDR3 amino acids: CASSPKQGRGSYNSPLHF. CDR3 nucleotides: TGTGCCAGCAGTCCTAAACAGGGGAGAGGCTCCTATAATTCACCCCTCCACTTT. J is TRBJ1-6 and V is TRBV6-6, with 7 positions matching TRBD1. Germline CDR1 MNHNY, CDR2 SVGAGI (reference sequence). The V segment lost 5 bases and the J segment 0 bases; nucleotides outside the gene matches: 10. The CDR3 is 18 amino acids.

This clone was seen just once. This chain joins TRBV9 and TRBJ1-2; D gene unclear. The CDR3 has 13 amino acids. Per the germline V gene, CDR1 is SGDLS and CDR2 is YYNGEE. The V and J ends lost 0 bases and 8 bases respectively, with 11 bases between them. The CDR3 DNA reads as TGTGCCAGCAGCGTAGGAGGGTCTGAGGGCTACACCTTC. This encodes CASSVGGSEGYTF.

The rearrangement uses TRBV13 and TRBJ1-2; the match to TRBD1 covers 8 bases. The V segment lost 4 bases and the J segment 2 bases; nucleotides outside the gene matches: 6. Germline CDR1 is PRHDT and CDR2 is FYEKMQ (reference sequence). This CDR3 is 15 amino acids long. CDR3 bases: TGTGCCAGCAGCTCACAAGGACAGGGCAACTATGGCTACACCTTC. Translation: CASSSQGQGNYGYTF.

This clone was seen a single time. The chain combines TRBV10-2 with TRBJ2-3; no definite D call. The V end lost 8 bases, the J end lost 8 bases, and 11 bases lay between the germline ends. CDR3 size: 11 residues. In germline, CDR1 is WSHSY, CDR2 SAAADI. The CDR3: CASDSPSTQYF. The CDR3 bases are TGCGCCAGCGATAGCCCCAGTACGCAGTATTTT.

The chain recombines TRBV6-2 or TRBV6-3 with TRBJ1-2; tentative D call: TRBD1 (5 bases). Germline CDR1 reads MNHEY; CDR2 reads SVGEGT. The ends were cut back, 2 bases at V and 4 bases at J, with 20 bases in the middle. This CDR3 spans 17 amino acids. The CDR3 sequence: CASSYHGGRTKIYGYTF. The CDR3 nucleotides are TGTGCCAGCAGTTACCACGGGGGACGGACTAAAATCTATGGCTACACCTTC.